Below are 6 T cell receptor beta chains sequenced from a single sample in a study of shared clonotypes between healthy human individuals. The method was immunoSEQ multiplex PCR; TCRdb's version includes in-frame clones alone and lacks a portion of them. The data hold around 1.4 million clones, with 98% to 99% observed a single time. Sequencing was done on a sample of naive CD4+ T cells sorted from blood. The subset is: CD45RA+ positively selected. These receptors originate from a man between 25 and 39 years old in good health.

The chain is built from TRBV5-1 and TRBJ1-5, with D perhaps matching TRBD1 (6 bases). CDR3 length: 14 residues. Germline assignment: CDR1 SGHRS and CDR2 YFSETQ. The V and J ends lost 4 bases and 3 bases respectively, with 11 bases between them. DNA for the CDR3: TGCGCCAGCAGCCCACAGGGTCCCAATCAGCCCCAGCATTTT. It encodes CASSPQGPNQPQHF.

This chain joins TRBV11-2 and TRBJ2-2; 7 bases line up with TRBD2. The CDR3 length is 15 residues. V lost 6 bases, J lost 1 base, and 5 bases stayed unmatched. The germline V gene has CDR1 SGHAT and CDR2 FQNNGV. In DNA, the CDR3 is TGTGCCAGCAGATGGACTAGACGGAACACCGGGGAGCTGTTTTTT. Its protein is CASRWTRRNTGELFF. Together with reference TRBV11-2 and TRBJ2-2, the CDR3 gives the full variable domain: EAGVAQSPRYKIIEKRQSVAFWCNPISGHATLYWYQQILGQGPKLLIQFQNNGVVDDSQLPKDRFSAERLKGVDSTLKIQPAKLEDSAVYLCASRWTRRNTGELFFGEGSRLTVL.

The rearrangement joins TRBV11-2 to TRBJ2-3; 9 bases are a match to TRBD2. The J segment lost 5 bases and the V segment lost 5 bases, leaving 17 bases of the junction unmatched. The germline CDR1 and CDR2 sequences are SGHAT and FQNNGV. There are 18 residues in the CDR3. The CDR3 DNA reads as TGTGCCAGCAGCACTAAAACGGCCCTAGCGGGACTAGTAGATACGCAGTATTTT. It codes for CASSTKTALAGLVDTQYF.

The V and J genes are TRBV14 and TRBJ1-2; D remains unclear. CDR3 size: 12 residues. Trimming left V 4 bases short and J 5 bases short, with 8 bases between. Germline CDR1 is SGHDN and CDR2 is FVKESK. The CDR3 is CASSREMYGYTF. CDR3 nucleotides: TGTGCCAGCAGCCGGGAGATGTATGGCTACACCTTC.

The V and J genes are TRBV7-9 and TRBJ2-2; no clear D. The length of the CDR3 is 11 residues. V was shortened by 4 bases and J by 10 bases, with 7 bases between the two germline ends. Looked up from germline, CDR1 is SEHNR and CDR2 is FQNEAQ (reference sequence). CDR3 DNA: TGTGCCAGCAGCTCTCTGAAGGAGCTGTTTTTT. This sequence encodes CASSSLKELFF.

The chain couples TRBV27 to TRBJ1-5, with D unclear. V lost 2 bases and J 2 bases, leaving 10 bases between the germline ends. Germline V CDR1 and CDR2: MNHEY, SMNVEV (reference sequence). The length of the CDR3 is 15 residues. CDR3 amino acids: CASSLAGNGNQPQHF. CDR3 bases: TGTGCCAGCAGTTTAGCGGGGAACGGCAATCAGCCCCAGCATTTT.